Described below is a single T cell receptor beta chain sequence and its context. The data were taken from a study of blood T cell repertoires in COVID-19. Under the authors' procedure: The assay estimated nucleated cells by amplifying reference gene primers. Sequencing was performed with immunoSEQ multiplex PCR; in TCRdb, only in-frame clones are kept and a portion is missing. The V and J calls and clone size come from that table; D and trimming were worked out from the DNA. This table has under 30,000 clones, 83% appearing once. The CDR3 extends over 14 amino acids. The germline V gene has CDR1 MNHNY and CDR2 SVGAGI (reference sequence). Trimming removed 5 bases at V and 7 bases at J, with 15 bases between.

The clonotype was recovered from a human donor in a cohort sampled during active COVID-19. Specimen: peripheral blood. This sequence joins TRBV6-6 and TRBJ1-5, with D possibly being TRBD1 (6 bases). CDR3 DNA sequence: TGTGCCAGCAGTCAACAGGGTGGAAAACAGCCCCAGCATTTT. Its translation is CASSQQGGKQPQHF.